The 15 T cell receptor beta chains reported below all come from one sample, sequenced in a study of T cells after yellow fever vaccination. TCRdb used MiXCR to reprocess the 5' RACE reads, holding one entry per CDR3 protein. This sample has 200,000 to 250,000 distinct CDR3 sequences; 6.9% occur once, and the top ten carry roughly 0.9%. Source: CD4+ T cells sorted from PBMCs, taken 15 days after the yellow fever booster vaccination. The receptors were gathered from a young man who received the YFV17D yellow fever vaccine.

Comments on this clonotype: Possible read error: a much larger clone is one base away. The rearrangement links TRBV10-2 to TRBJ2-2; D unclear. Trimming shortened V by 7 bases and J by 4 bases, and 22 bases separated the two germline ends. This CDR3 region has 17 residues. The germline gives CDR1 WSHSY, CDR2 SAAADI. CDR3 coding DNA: TGCGCCAGCACCGTGGGCAGGTGGTTGTCGAGCACCGGGGAGCTGTTTTTT. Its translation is CASTVGRWLSSTGELFF.

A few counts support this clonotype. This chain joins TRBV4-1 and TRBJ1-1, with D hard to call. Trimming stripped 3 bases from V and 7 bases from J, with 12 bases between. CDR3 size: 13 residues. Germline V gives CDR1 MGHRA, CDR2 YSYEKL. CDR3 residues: CASSQWAANEAFF. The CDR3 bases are TGCGCCAGCAGCCAGTGGGCGGCGAATGAAGCTTTCTTT.

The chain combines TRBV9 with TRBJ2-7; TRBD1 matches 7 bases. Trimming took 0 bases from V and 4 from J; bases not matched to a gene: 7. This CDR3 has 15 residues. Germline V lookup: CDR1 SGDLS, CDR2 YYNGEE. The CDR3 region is CASSVGPGGRYEQYF. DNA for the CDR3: TGTGCCAGCAGCGTAGGCCCAGGGGGAAGGTACGAGCAGTACTTC.

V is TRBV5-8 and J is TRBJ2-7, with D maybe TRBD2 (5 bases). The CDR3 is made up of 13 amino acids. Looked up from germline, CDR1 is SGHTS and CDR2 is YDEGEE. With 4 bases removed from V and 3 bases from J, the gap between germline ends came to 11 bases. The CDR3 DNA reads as TGTGCCAGCAGCCCGTTACGGGACTACGAGCAGTACTTC. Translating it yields CASSPLRDYEQYF. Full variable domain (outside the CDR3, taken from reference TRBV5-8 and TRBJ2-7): EAGVTQSPTHLIKTRGQQATLRCSPISGHTSVYWYQQALGLGLQFLLWYDEGEERNRGNFPPRFSGRQFPNYSSELNVNALELEDSALYLCASSPLRDYEQYFGPGTRLTVT.

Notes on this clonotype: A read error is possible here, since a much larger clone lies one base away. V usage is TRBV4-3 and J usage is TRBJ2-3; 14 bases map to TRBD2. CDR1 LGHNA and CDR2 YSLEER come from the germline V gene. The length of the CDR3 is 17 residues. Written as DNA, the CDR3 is TGCACCAGCAGCCAGGGGGGACTAGCGGGAGTTGTAGATACGCAGTATTTT. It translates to CTSSQGGLAGVVDTQYF.

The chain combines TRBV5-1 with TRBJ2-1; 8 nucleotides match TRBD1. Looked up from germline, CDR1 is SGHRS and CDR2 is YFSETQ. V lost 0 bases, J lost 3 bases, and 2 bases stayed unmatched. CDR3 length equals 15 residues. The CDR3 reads CASSLGDRSYNEQFF. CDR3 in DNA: TGCGCCAGCAGCTTGGGGGACAGGAGCTACAATGAGCAGTTCTTC.

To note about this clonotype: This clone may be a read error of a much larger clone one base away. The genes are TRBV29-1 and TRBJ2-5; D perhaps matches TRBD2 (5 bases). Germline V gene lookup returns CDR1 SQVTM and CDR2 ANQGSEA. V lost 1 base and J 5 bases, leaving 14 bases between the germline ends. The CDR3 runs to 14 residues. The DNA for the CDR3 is TGCAGCGTTGAAGGTGGCGGACTTTGTGAGACCCAGTACTTC. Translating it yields CSVEGGGLCETQYF.

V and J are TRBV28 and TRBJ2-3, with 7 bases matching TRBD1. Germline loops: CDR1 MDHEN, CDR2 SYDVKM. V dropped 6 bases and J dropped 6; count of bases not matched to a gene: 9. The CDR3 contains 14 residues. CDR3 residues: CASRTSTGEDTQYF. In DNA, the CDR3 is TGTGCCAGCAGGACCTCTACAGGGGAGGATACGCAGTATTTT.

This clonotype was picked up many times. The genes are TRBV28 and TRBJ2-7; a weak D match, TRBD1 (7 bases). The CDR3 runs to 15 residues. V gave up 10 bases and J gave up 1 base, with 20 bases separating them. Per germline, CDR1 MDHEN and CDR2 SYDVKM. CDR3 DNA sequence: TGTGCCACTCACCTCGGGGGACAGACTTCCTACGAGCAGTACTTC. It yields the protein CATHLGGQTSYEQYF.

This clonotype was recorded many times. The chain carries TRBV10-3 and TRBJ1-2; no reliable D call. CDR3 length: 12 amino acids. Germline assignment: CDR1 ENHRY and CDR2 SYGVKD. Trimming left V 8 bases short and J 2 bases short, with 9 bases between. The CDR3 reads CAIGLGNYGYTF. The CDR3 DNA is TGTGCCATCGGCCTAGGAAACTATGGCTACACCTTC.

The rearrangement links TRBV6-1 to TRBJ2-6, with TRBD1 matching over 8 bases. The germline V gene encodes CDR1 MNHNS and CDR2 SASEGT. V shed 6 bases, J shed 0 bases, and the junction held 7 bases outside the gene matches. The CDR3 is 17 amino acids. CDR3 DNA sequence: TGTGCCAGCAGGGCTACCAGGGGGCTCTCTGGGGCCAACGTCCTGACTTTC. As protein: CASRATRGLSGANVLTF.

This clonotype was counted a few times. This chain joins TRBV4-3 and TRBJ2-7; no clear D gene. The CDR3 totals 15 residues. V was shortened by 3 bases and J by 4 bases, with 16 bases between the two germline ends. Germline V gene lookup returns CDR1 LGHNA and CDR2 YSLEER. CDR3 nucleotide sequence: TGCGCCAGCAGCCACACCGAGGCCCCGGTATACGAGCAGTACTTC. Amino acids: CASSHTEAPVYEQYF.

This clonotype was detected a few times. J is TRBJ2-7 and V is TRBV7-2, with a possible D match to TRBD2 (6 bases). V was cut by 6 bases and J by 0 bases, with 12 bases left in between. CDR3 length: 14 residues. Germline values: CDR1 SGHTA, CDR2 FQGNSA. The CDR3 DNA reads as TGTGCCAGCAGGAGCGGGTCGCTCTCCTACGAGCAGTACTTC. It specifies CASRSGSLSYEQYF.

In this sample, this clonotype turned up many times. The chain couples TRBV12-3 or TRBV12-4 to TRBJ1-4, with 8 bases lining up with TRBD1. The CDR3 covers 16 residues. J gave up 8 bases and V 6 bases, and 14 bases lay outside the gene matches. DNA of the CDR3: TGTGCCAGCAGGAACTGGAGGAAAAACAGGGGGGAAAAACTGTTTTTT. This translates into CASRNWRKNRGEKLFF.

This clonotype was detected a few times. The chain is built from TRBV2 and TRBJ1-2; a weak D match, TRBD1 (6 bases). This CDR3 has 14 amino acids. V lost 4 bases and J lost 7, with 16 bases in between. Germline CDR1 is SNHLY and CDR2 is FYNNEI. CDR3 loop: CASSGGLGGGGYTF. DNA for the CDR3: TGTGCCAGCAGTGGGGGACTCGGAGGGGGTGGCTACACCTTC.